Listed below are T cell receptor beta chains from one sample, sequenced in a study of blood T cell repertoires in COVID-19. The repertoire was sequenced with immunoSEQ multiplex PCR; TCRdb's copy has only in-frame clones and lacks some. The profile covers roughly 240,000 clones, with 88% appearing a single time and 2% to 2.5% taken by the ten largest. The sample was PBMCs or T cells enriched from blood (not recorded which). The receptors shown here come from a woman aged 40 to 55 with acute COVID-19. The CDR3 runs from the conserved cysteine through the conserved F or W. D genes are given only for firm matches. Expanded clones get a size class; other rows say once, few or many, or leave the size out.

D gene: -
J gene: TRBJ1-2
clone size: -
V gene: TRBV14
CDR3 length: 15
CDR3 DNA: TGTGCCAGCAGCCAAGATCTCGTTGTCCTCGACACTTACACCTTC
CDR3 protein: CASSQDLVVLDTYTF

D gene: -
J gene: TRBJ2-5
clone size: -
V gene: TRBV12-3/TRBV12-4
CDR3 length: 13
CDR3 DNA: TGTGCCAGCAGTTACGCCGGACTGGAGACCCAGTACTTC
CDR3 protein: CASSYAGLETQYF

D gene: -
J gene: TRBJ2-3
clone size: -
V gene: TRBV5-4
CDR3 length: 18
CDR3 DNA: TGTGCCAGCAGCTTGGGCATCTGGCGGGGGCCTTTCACAGATACGCAGTATTTT
CDR3 protein: CASSLGIWRGPFTDTQYF

D gene: TRBD2
J gene: TRBJ2-5
clone size: -
V gene: TRBV18
CDR3 length: 17
CDR3 DNA: TGTGCCAGCTCACCACTCCCCCAGAGCGGGGGATTAGAGACCCAGTACTTC
CDR3 protein: CASSPLPQSGGLETQYF

D gene: -
J gene: TRBJ1-3
clone size: -
V gene: TRBV5-1
CDR3 length: 14
CDR3 DNA: TGCGCCAGCAGTAATACAGGAGCTGGAAACACCATATATTTT
CDR3 protein: CASSNTGAGNTIYF

D gene: -
J gene: TRBJ1-3
clone size: -
V gene: TRBV11-3
CDR3 length: 17
CDR3 DNA: TGTGCCAGCAGCTCCTGGGAGCGAGTTCTCTCTGGAAACACCATATATTTT
CDR3 protein: CASSSWERVLSGNTIYF

D gene: -
J gene: TRBJ2-1
clone size: -
V gene: TRBV27
CDR3 length: 13
CDR3 DNA: TGTGCCAGCAGGGAGCTCTCCTACAATGAGCAGTTCTTC
CDR3 protein: CASRELSYNEQFF

D gene: -
J gene: TRBJ1-6
clone size: -
V gene: TRBV7-8
CDR3 length: 14
CDR3 DNA: TGTGCCAGCAGCCTAAAACCGGGAAATTCACCCCTCCACTTT
CDR3 protein: CASSLKPGNSPLHF

D gene: -
J gene: TRBJ2-7
clone size: -
V gene: TRBV4-2
CDR3 length: 14
CDR3 DNA: TGTGCCAGCAGCCAAATGGGGGAGGACTACGAGCAGTACTTC
CDR3 protein: CASSQMGEDYEQYF

D gene: TRBD1
J gene: TRBJ2-1
clone size: -
V gene: TRBV12-5
CDR3 length: 15
CDR3 DNA: TGTGCTAGTGGTCCCGGACAGGGGGCTTACAATGAGCAGTTCTTC
CDR3 protein: CASGPGQGAYNEQFF

D gene: -
J gene: TRBJ2-1
clone size: -
V gene: TRBV5-1
CDR3 length: 15
CDR3 DNA: TGCGCCAGCAGCCGCGACGGCGCTGGGGGGAATGAGCAGTTCTTC
CDR3 protein: CASSRDGAGGNEQFF

D gene: TRBD1
J gene: TRBJ1-6
clone size: -
V gene: TRBV19
CDR3 length: 13
CDR3 DNA: TGTGCCAGTAGGGGGACAGATAATTCACCCCTCCACTTT
CDR3 protein: CASRGTDNSPLHF

D gene: TRBD1
J gene: TRBJ2-4
clone size: -
V gene: TRBV10-3
CDR3 length: 13
CDR3 DNA: TGTGCCATCAGTGCCGGGACAGGACGCATTCAGTACTTC
CDR3 protein: CAISAGTGRIQYF

D gene: TRBD2
J gene: TRBJ2-4
clone size: -
V gene: TRBV4-1
CDR3 length: 19
CDR3 DNA: TGCGCCAGCAGCGGAAACCTCGGGACTAGCGGCTTAGCCAAAAACATTCAGTACTTC
CDR3 protein: CASSGNLGTSGLAKNIQYF

D gene: TRBD2
J gene: TRBJ2-2
clone size: -
V gene: TRBV5-1
CDR3 length: 16
CDR3 DNA: TGCGCCAGCAGCAGGGAACCGGGACTAGCCTCCGGGGAGCTGTTTTTT
CDR3 protein: CASSREPGLASGELFF

D gene: TRBD1
J gene: TRBJ2-7
clone size: -
V gene: TRBV12-3/TRBV12-4
CDR3 length: 11
CDR3 DNA: TGTGCCAGCAGTCTTAACAGGGGTTTGTACTTC
CDR3 protein: CASSLNRGLYF

D gene: TRBD1
J gene: TRBJ1-3
clone size: once
V gene: TRBV4-2
CDR3 length: 17
CDR3 DNA: TGTGCCAGCAGCCAGGGGGACAGGGGGCCAAGTGGAAACACCATATATTTT
CDR3 protein: CASSQGDRGPSGNTIYF

D gene: TRBD2
J gene: TRBJ2-2
clone size: -
V gene: TRBV12-5
CDR3 length: 14
CDR3 DNA: TGTGCTAGTGGCCTAACCCGGGGGGCCGGGGAGCTGTTTTTT
CDR3 protein: CASGLTRGAGELFF

D gene: TRBD2
J gene: TRBJ2-7
clone size: -
V gene: TRBV4-2
CDR3 length: 17
CDR3 DNA: TGTGCCAGCAGCCAAGTCCCGACTAGCGGGCTCGACTACGAGCAGTACTTC
CDR3 protein: CASSQVPTSGLDYEQYF

D gene: -
J gene: TRBJ2-3
clone size: -
V gene: TRBV7-9
CDR3 length: 16
CDR3 DNA: TGTGCCAGCAGCTTAGGCCCCTCCGGGATAGGAGATACGCAGTATTTT
CDR3 protein: CASSLGPSGIGDTQYF

D gene: -
J gene: TRBJ2-6
clone size: -
V gene: TRBV11-2
CDR3 length: 14
CDR3 DNA: TGTGCCAGCAGCCAGAGGCGTGGGGCCAACGTCCTGACTTTC
CDR3 protein: CASSQRRGANVLTF

D gene: TRBD2
J gene: TRBJ2-1
clone size: -
V gene: TRBV5-4
CDR3 length: 16
CDR3 DNA: TGTGCCAGCAGCCAGGGACTAGCCTGGACGAACAATGAGCAGTTCTTC
CDR3 protein: CASSQGLAWTNNEQFF

D gene: TRBD2
J gene: TRBJ2-3
clone size: -
V gene: TRBV27
CDR3 length: 16
CDR3 DNA: TGTGCCAGCAGTACGTTAGCGGGGACTAGCACAGATACGCAGTATTTT
CDR3 protein: CASSTLAGTSTDTQYF

D gene: -
J gene: TRBJ1-5
clone size: -
V gene: TRBV18
CDR3 length: 14
CDR3 DNA: TGTGCCAGCTCACCAGGGCAGGGAGGGCAGCCCCAGCATTTT
CDR3 protein: CASSPGQGGQPQHF

D gene: -
J gene: TRBJ2-5
clone size: -
V gene: TRBV7-2
CDR3 length: 14
CDR3 DNA: TGTGCCAGCAGCCCCGATCGTGGGCTTACGACCCAGTACTTC
CDR3 protein: CASSPDRGLTTQYF

D gene: TRBD2
J gene: TRBJ2-1
clone size: -
V gene: TRBV7-2
CDR3 length: 13
CDR3 DNA: TGTGCCAGCAGCTTGGGAGGGGTCAATGAGCAGTTCTTC
CDR3 protein: CASSLGGVNEQFF

D gene: -
J gene: TRBJ1-2
clone size: -
V gene: TRBV27
CDR3 length: 12
CDR3 DNA: TGTGCCAGCAGTTCCCTTGGAGGTGGCTACACCTTC
CDR3 protein: CASSSLGGGYTF

D gene: TRBD2
J gene: TRBJ2-2
clone size: -
V gene: TRBV7-2
CDR3 length: 14
CDR3 DNA: TGTGCCAGCAGCCAGGGACTAGCCCACGGGGAGCTGTTTTTT
CDR3 protein: CASSQGLAHGELFF

D gene: -
J gene: TRBJ1-1
clone size: -
V gene: TRBV21-1
CDR3 length: 13
CDR3 DNA: TGTGCCAGCAGCACCGGGACAGGGATTGAAGCTTTCTTT
CDR3 protein: CASSTGTGIEAFF

D gene: TRBD1
J gene: TRBJ1-1
clone size: -
V gene: TRBV5-4
CDR3 length: 17
CDR3 DNA: TGTGCCAGCAGCATCCCACGCCCTCAGGGGGCGTACACTGAAGCTTTCTTT
CDR3 protein: CASSIPRPQGAYTEAFF

D gene: TRBD2
J gene: TRBJ2-3
clone size: -
V gene: TRBV4-2
CDR3 length: 17
CDR3 DNA: TGTGCCAGCAGCCAAGTTCTAGCGGGACCCCAGGGGGATACGCAGTATTTT
CDR3 protein: CASSQVLAGPQGDTQYF

D gene: TRBD1
J gene: TRBJ2-1
clone size: -
V gene: TRBV4-3
CDR3 length: 16
CDR3 DNA: TGCGCCAGCAGCCAAGAAGGGACAGGGATTTACAATGAGCAGTTCTTC
CDR3 protein: CASSQEGTGIYNEQFF